The clone carrying this T cell receptor (beta chain) turned up a few times. Its matching antigen is unknown. The data were obtained in a study of CD8 T cells in ankylosing spondylitis. Notes on the study in general: Significant enrichment of disease-linked clones was reportedly seen in matched ankylosing spondylitis synovial fluid. A TCR beta motif of under ten highly homologous variants appeared characteristic of ankylosing spondylitis blood. CD8+ by phenotype, disease-linked clones were relatively rare in peripheral blood.

Trimming pared 8 bases from V and 4 bases from J, leaving 11 bases between. There are 11 residues in the CDR3. Germline V lookup: CDR1 DFQATT, CDR2 SNEGSKA (reference sequence). Molecular-barcoded quantitative 5'-RACE produced these TCR beta libraries. TCRdb reanalysed the 5' RACE reads using MiXCR and keeps one entry per CDR3 protein. The profile covers 230,000 or so distinct CDR3 sequences, with 20% to 30% appearing a single time and approximately 0.61% taken by the ten largest. The receptor comes from a male donor with ankylosing spondylitis or in good health (not recorded which). The sample taken for sequencing was blood, either unsorted or a sorted T cell fraction (not recorded which). V usage is TRBV20-1 and J usage is TRBJ2-5; tentatively, D is TRBD2 (5 bases). Here the CDR3 reads CSLGSAETQYF. Written as DNA, the CDR3 is TGCAGTCTCGGTAGCGCAGAGACCCAGTACTTC.